The 20 T cell receptor beta chains below all came from one sample that was sequenced in a study of T cells in Graves' hyperthyroidism and ophthalmopathy. RNA transcripts provided the source from which TCR beta CDR3 regions were amplified. Primed by the HTBI set, a first-round RT-PCR was run on the TCR CDR3. A single record per CDR3 protein comes from TCRdb applying MiXCR to the multiplex PCR reads. The sample contains about 500,000 distinct CDR3 sequences, over 15% of which appear only once. The specimen sequenced was blood. These receptors were collected from a woman under 30 with Graves' hyperthyroidism.

This clonotype was observed many times. The chain has TRBV20-1 and TRBJ2-7; 7 bases agree with TRBD1. The CDR3 runs to 12 residues. Germline CDR1 and CDR2: DFQATT and SNEGSKA (reference sequence). Trimming cost V 7 bases and J 3 bases; bases outside gene matches: 6. DNA of the CDR3: TGCAGTGTCCCGGGACAGTACTACGAGCAGTACTTC. Its translation: CSVPGQYYEQYF.

This rearrangement joins TRBV7-9 to TRBJ1-1, with a tentative D call TRBD1 (5 bases). The V and J ends lost 4 bases and 4 bases respectively, with 16 bases between them. The CDR3 is 15 amino acids. Germline V lookup: CDR1 SEHNR, CDR2 FQNEAQ (reference sequence). CDR3 DNA sequence: TGTGCCAGCAGCTCCTTCGGGGGACTTGTCACTGAAGCTTTCTTT. It codes for CASSSFGGLVTEAFF.

This clonotype was seen only a few times. V usage is TRBV7-9 and J usage is TRBJ2-7; D is ambiguous. V shed 0 bases and J shed 0 bases, with 9 bases lying between them. Germline CDR1 and CDR2: SEHNR and FQNEAQ (reference sequence). The CDR3 loop spans 15 amino acids. The CDR3 here is CASSLAAAGSYEQYF. The DNA of the CDR3 is TGTGCCAGCAGCTTAGCTGCAGCCGGCTCCTACGAGCAGTACTTC.

This chain uses TRBV28 with TRBJ2-2; possible D gene TRBD1, 7 bases. Looked up from germline, CDR1 is MDHEN and CDR2 is SYDVKM. The CDR3 has 14 residues. V lost 6 bases to trimming and J lost 1 base, with 9 bases between them. CDR3 residues: CASRRDRNTGELFF. As DNA, the CDR3 is TGTGCCAGCAGGCGGGACAGGAACACCGGGGAGCTGTTTTTT.

Ten or more counts support this clonotype. The genes are TRBV27 and TRBJ1-5; TRBD1 is a possible D gene (5 bases). This CDR3 is built from 14 residues. The germline gives CDR1 MNHEY, CDR2 SMNVEV (reference sequence). The germline V and J ends were trimmed by 6 bases and 6 bases, with 15 bases remaining between them. CDR3 DNA: TGTGCCAGCAGGGCGGCCGGGGACGGTCAGCCCCAGCATTTT. Translation gives CASRAAGDGQPQHF.

The table lists this clonotype with many counts. This rearrangement joins TRBV11-2 to TRBJ1-5; the D is unclear. CDR3 size: 13 residues. Germline CDR1 SGHAT, CDR2 FQNNGV. V lost 2 bases to trimming and J lost 5 bases, with 7 bases between them. The CDR3 is CASSLSGDQPQHF. Written as DNA, the CDR3 is TGTGCCAGCAGCTTAAGTGGTGATCAGCCCCAGCATTTT.

The CDR3 is CSARDLGSVEETQYF. The CDR3 DNA sequence: TGCAGTGCTAGAGATCTGGGTAGCGTGGAGGAGACCCAGTACTTC. This chain joins TRBV20-1 and TRBJ2-5; D is possibly TRBD2 (5 bases). The CDR3 contains 15 residues. Germline V gene data show CDR1 as DFQATT and CDR2 as SNEGSKA (reference sequence). V shed 0 bases and J shed 5 bases, with 16 bases lying between them.

This chain joins TRBV28 and TRBJ2-7; D is tentatively TRBD1 or TRBD2 (5 bases each). This CDR3 region has 14 residues. Germline values: CDR1 MDHEN, CDR2 SYDVKM. V lost 2 bases and J 2 bases, leaving 10 bases between the germline ends. The CDR3, as DNA: TGTGCCAGCAGTTTACGACGGGGCCCCTACGAGCAGTACTTC. Protein: CASSLRRGPYEQYF. The full variable domain, rest sourced from reference TRBV28 and TRBJ2-7, is DVKVTQSSRYLVKRTGEKVFLECVQDMDHENMFWYRQDPGLGLRLIYFSYDVKMKEKGDIPEGYSVSREKKERFSLILESASTNQTSMYLCASSLRRGPYEQYFGPGTRLTVT.

This clonotype was detected many times. J is TRBJ1-1 and V is TRBV3-1, with D possibly matching TRBD1 (5 bases). V shed 2 bases and J shed 6 bases, with 19 bases lying between them. The CDR3 sequence is 16 residues long. Germline V lookup: CDR1 LGHDT, CDR2 YNNKEL (reference sequence). CDR3 amino acids: CASSQPIGQGSAEAFF. CDR3 coding DNA: TGTGCCAGCAGCCAACCGATCGGACAAGGGAGCGCTGAAGCTTTCTTT.

There are many counts of this clonotype. The CDR3 region has the DNA TGTGCCAGCAGCTTAGCGCGGGGCGGGACACGGCGGGACACCGGGGAGCTGTTTTTT. Amino acids: CASSLARGGTRRDTGELFF. This sequence joins TRBV7-8 and TRBJ2-2; D possibly matches TRBD1 or TRBD2 (6 bases each). CDR1 SGHVS and CDR2 FQNEAQ come from the germline V gene. The CDR3 sequence is 19 residues long. V lost 0 bases, J lost 3 bases, and 20 bases lay in between.

The V and J genes are TRBV7-2 and TRBJ1-2; no firm D call. The CDR3 has 15 amino acids. Germline CDR1 SGHTA, CDR2 FQGNSA. The V end lost 1 base, the J end lost 6 bases, and 15 bases lay between the germline ends. The CDR3 loop is CASSLGWEEKNGYTF. The CDR3 nucleotides are TGTGCCAGCAGCTTAGGTTGGGAAGAGAAAAATGGCTACACCTTC.

The chain combines TRBV20-1 with TRBJ2-1; the match to TRBD2 covers 9 bases. The V and J ends lost 5 bases and 4 bases, in that order; junction bases with no gene match: 6. Germline V gene data show CDR1 as DFQATT and CDR2 as SNEGSKA (reference sequence). The CDR3 consists of 14 residues. The CDR3, as DNA: TGCAGTGCTGGGGGACTAGCCGTTTACAATGAGCAGTTCTTC. The encoded protein is CSAGGLAVYNEQFF.

The chain couples TRBV5-1 to TRBJ2-2; TRBD2 agrees at 8 bases. The length of the CDR3 is 15 residues. The V gene end was trimmed by 0 bases and the J gene end by 5 bases; junction bases not matched to a gene: 3. Germline assignment: CDR1 SGHRS and CDR2 YFSETQ. The CDR3 coding sequence is TGCGCCAGCAGCTTGGGGGCTAGCGGGACCGGGGAGCTGTTTTTT. Encoded protein: CASSLGASGTGELFF.

This sequence joins TRBV28 and TRBJ1-2, with 9 bases identical to TRBD1. The CDR3 is 14 residues long. Germline values: CDR1 MDHEN, CDR2 SYDVKM. With V trimmed by 5 bases and J by 4 bases, 5 bases remained unmatched. This CDR3 reads CASSPWDRVYGYTF. CDR3 bases: TGTGCCAGCAGTCCATGGGACAGGGTCTATGGCTACACCTTC.

The chain is built from TRBV27 and TRBJ2-3; the D is unclear. This CDR3 region has 14 residues. The V gene lost 5 bases and the J gene lost 4 bases, with 13 bases spanning the gap. The germline gives CDR1 MNHEY, CDR2 SMNVEV (reference sequence). The CDR3 reads CASSLIGQADTQYF. The CDR3 DNA follows: TGTGCCAGCAGTCTCATAGGGCAGGCAGATACGCAGTATTTT.

The rearrangement uses TRBV20-1 and TRBJ2-2, with D hard to call. This CDR3 is 14 amino acids long. Germline-derived CDR1 and CDR2 are DFQATT and SNEGSKA (reference sequence). V was shortened by 0 bases and J by 4 bases, with 9 bases between the two germline ends. As DNA, the CDR3 is TGCAGTGCTAGAGAAGCAGGCCGCACCGGGGAGCTGTTTTTT. Amino acids: CSAREAGRTGELFF.

There are a few counts of this clonotype. This rearrangement joins TRBV13 to TRBJ1-1; D gene uncertain. V shed 7 bases and J shed 4 bases, with 16 bases lying between them. The CDR3 is 14 amino acids. The germline V gene has CDR1 PRHDT and CDR2 FYEKMQ (reference sequence). The chain's CDR3 is CASKLREVTTEAFF. The CDR3 DNA reads TGTGCCAGCAAACTCAGAGAGGTAACCACTGAAGCTTTCTTT.

This clonotype was observed a handful of times. The chain couples TRBV7-8 to TRBJ2-5; D might be TRBD2 (5 bases). Germline V gene sequence: CDR1 SGHVS, CDR2 FQNEAQ. The CDR3 length is 13 residues. The V and J ends lost 6 bases and 5 bases respectively, with 13 bases between them. CDR3 nucleotide sequence: TGTGCCAGCAGAACCCGGACGGGGGAGACCCAGTACTTC. Its protein is CASRTRTGETQYF.

This clonotype was detected many times. The V gene is TRBV28, the J gene TRBJ2-5; a weak D match, TRBD1 (6 bases). The CDR3 consists of 14 residues. Per the germline V gene, CDR1 is MDHEN and CDR2 is SYDVKM. V was clipped by 6 bases and J by 1 base, with 12 bases between them. As DNA, the CDR3 is TGTGCCAGCAGCTTAACAGGGCTCCAAGAGACCCAGTACTTC. It encodes CASSLTGLQETQYF.

This clonotype has at least ten counts. This chain links TRBV24-1 with TRBJ1-2; D perhaps matches TRBD1 (5 bases). Deletions cut 3 bases from V and 4 bases from J, with 14 bases between. From germline, CDR1 is KGHDR and CDR2 SFDVKD. This CDR3 has 15 amino acids. The DNA for the CDR3 is TGTGCCACCAGTGATGCAACCGGCCAGGGCTATGGCTACACCTTC. It specifies CATSDATGQGYGYTF.